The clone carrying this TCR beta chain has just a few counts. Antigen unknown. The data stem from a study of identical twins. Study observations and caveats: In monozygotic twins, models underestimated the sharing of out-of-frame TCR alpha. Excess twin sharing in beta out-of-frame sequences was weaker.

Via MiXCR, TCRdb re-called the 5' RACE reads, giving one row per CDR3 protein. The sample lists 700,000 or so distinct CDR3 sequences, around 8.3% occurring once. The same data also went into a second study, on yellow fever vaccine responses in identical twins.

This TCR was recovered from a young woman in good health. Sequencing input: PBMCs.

The CDR3 protein is CAISADGITGELFF. CDR3 nucleotides: TGTGCCATCTCCGCGGACGGGATCACCGGGGAGCTGTTTTTT. This chain joins TRBV10-3 and TRBJ2-2, with D perhaps matching TRBD2 (5 bases). Trimming took 8 bases from V and 4 from J, leaving 14 bases between them. The CDR3 has 14 residues. The germline V gene has CDR1 ENHRY and CDR2 SYGVKD.